The 30 T cell receptor beta chains below come from one sample, sequenced in a study of blood T cell repertoires in COVID-19. Using immunoSEQ multiplex PCR, the repertoire was profiled, and TCRdb retains in-frame clones only, with some absent. This table has 120,000 or so clones, roughly 70% appearing once. Input material: peripheral blood. Receptors were obtained from a human donor with acute or convalescent COVID-19. The donor label of this sample is uncertain.

This clone was observed many times. The chain is built from TRBV24-1 and TRBJ1-2; 10 nucleotides align to TRBD1. Per the germline V gene, CDR1 is KGHDR and CDR2 is SFDVKD. The CDR3 is 16 amino acids. The J segment lost 3 bases and the V segment lost 5 bases, leaving 8 bases of the junction unmatched. CDR3 bases: TGTGCCACCAGTGGTGCCGGACAGGGGGAGGACTATGGCTACACCTTC. It encodes CATSGAGQGEDYGYTF.

This chain connects TRBV5-1 to TRBJ1-3, with D unclear. Germline loops: CDR1 SGHRS, CDR2 YFSETQ. This CDR3 has 16 amino acids. The germline V and J ends were trimmed by 0 bases and 0 bases, with 10 bases remaining between them. Here the CDR3 DNA reads TGCGCCAGCAGCTTGGGAGTTGTATTCTCTGGAAACACCATATATTTT. It is translated as CASSLGVVFSGNTIYF.

The CDR3: CASSRTPWEPQHF. The CDR3 DNA reads as TGTGCCAGCAGCCGGACACCTTGGGAACCCCAGCATTTT. The chain employs TRBV5-6 and TRBJ1-5, with a tentative D call TRBD1 (5 bases). CDR1 is SGHDT, CDR2 YYEEEE, per germline. The CDR3 spans 13 residues. Trimming left V 4 bases short and J 10 bases short, with 15 bases between. Full variable domain (rest looked up from reference TRBV5-6 and TRBJ1-5): DAGVTQSPTHLIKTRGQQVTLRCSPKSGHDTVSWYQQALGQGPQFIFQYYEEEERQRGNFPDRFSGHQFPNYSSELNVNALLLGDSALYLCASSRTPWEPQHFGDGTRLSIL.

This clone was counted once. The gene calls are TRBV4-1 and TRBJ2-3, with 11 bases lining up with TRBD2. V trimming: 0 bases; J trimming: 1 base; junction bases outside the gene matches: 6. The CDR3 totals 18 residues. Germline V gene sequence: CDR1 MGHRA, CDR2 YSYEKL. The CDR3 region is CASSQDRLAGGGTDTQYF. The CDR3 DNA reads as TGCGCCAGCAGCCAAGATCGGTTAGCGGGGGGGGGCACAGATACGCAGTATTTT.

The chain recombines TRBV11-2 with TRBJ2-3; D is possibly TRBD2 (6 bases). Deletions cut 1 base from V and 0 bases from J, with 17 bases between. The germline V gene encodes CDR1 SGHAT and CDR2 FQNNGV. This CDR3 region has 18 residues. CDR3 amino acids: CASSLVGGGGVSTDTQYF. In nucleotides, the CDR3 is TGTGCCAGCAGCTTAGTGGGTGGCGGCGGGGTTAGCACAGATACGCAGTATTTT.

The V gene is TRBV3-1 (or the pseudogene TRBV3-2), the J gene TRBJ1-3; perhaps TRBD1 as D (5 bases). This CDR3 has 14 amino acids. Trimming took off 4 bases at V and 1 base at J, with 8 bases between the two ends. Germline V lookup: CDR1 LGHDT, CDR2 YNNKEL (reference sequence). The CDR3 loop reads CASSPKGSGNTIYF. The DNA of the CDR3 is TGTGCCAGCAGCCCTAAGGGGTCTGGAAACACCATATATTTT.

The chain is built from TRBV30 and TRBJ1-2, with D hard to call. The CDR3 has 12 residues. Trimming took 5 bases from V and 3 from J, leaving 10 bases between them. The germline V gene encodes CDR1 GTSNPN and CDR2 SVGIG (reference sequence). This CDR3 is CAWDTNDYGYTF. CDR3 coding DNA: TGTGCCTGGGACACCAATGACTATGGCTACACCTTC.

The chain combines TRBV5-1 with TRBJ1-4, with TRBD1 as a possible D gene (5 bases). This CDR3 region has 14 residues. The germline gives CDR1 SGHRS, CDR2 YFSETQ. V was trimmed by 5 bases and J by 8 bases, leaving 16 bases between them. In DNA form, the CDR3 reads TGCGCCAGCAGGGCCGGGGGGGTACGGGAAAAACTGTTTTTT. Translating it yields CASRAGGVREKLFF.

This chain uses TRBV9 with TRBJ2-2, with 8 nucleotides matching TRBD2. The germline gives CDR1 SGDLS, CDR2 YYNGEE. This CDR3 has 15 amino acids. Trimming took 0 bases from V and 5 from J; bases not matched to a gene: 3. For the CDR3, the DNA is TGTGCCAGCAGCGTAGAAACTAGCGGTACCGGGGAGCTGTTTTTT. This codes for CASSVETSGTGELFF.

The chain couples TRBV5-1 to TRBJ1-1; the match to TRBD1 covers 8 bases. The CDR3 length is 15 residues. The V and J ends lost 2 bases and 6 bases, in that order; junction bases with no gene match: 9. Germline CDR1 and CDR2: SGHRS and YFSETQ. The CDR3: CASSLQGDSKAEAFF. The DNA of the CDR3 is TGCGCCAGCAGCTTACAGGGGGATTCTAAGGCTGAAGCTTTCTTT.

The chain recombines TRBV15 with TRBJ2-3, with 7 bases matching TRBD1. Looked up from germline, CDR1 is LNHNV and CDR2 is YYDKDF (reference sequence). After removal of 3 bases from V and 2 bases from J, the junction contained 8 bases not matched to a gene. CDR3 length: 16 amino acids. The CDR3 loop is CATSSDSGTVTDTQYF. The CDR3 region has the DNA TGTGCCACCAGCAGCGACTCCGGGACAGTCACAGATACGCAGTATTTT.

V usage is TRBV24-1 and J usage is TRBJ1-1; a weak D match, TRBD1 (6 bases). Germline CDR1 is KGHDR and CDR2 is SFDVKD. Trimming removed 4 bases at V and 0 bases at J, with 8 bases between. CDR3 size: 14 residues. This chain's CDR3 is CATSEGGLNTEAFF. The CDR3 DNA sequence: TGTGCCACCAGTGAAGGGGGACTGAACACTGAAGCTTTCTTT.

The chain employs TRBV7-9 and TRBJ1-2; D may be TRBD1 (5 bases). The CDR3 sequence is 13 residues long. Germline V lookup: CDR1 SEHNR, CDR2 FQNEAQ (reference sequence). The ends were cut back, 2 bases at V and 3 bases at J, with 7 bases in the middle. The CDR3: CASSLPGYYGYTF. The CDR3 bases are TGTGCCAGCAGCTTACCAGGGTACTATGGCTACACCTTC.

The chain links TRBV6-5 to TRBJ1-1; no firm D call. CDR3 length: 13 amino acids. Germline-derived CDR1 and CDR2 are MNHEY and SVGAGI. V shed 6 bases and J shed 6 bases, with 14 bases lying between them. The CDR3 sequence: CASSHGEVPEAFF. DNA of the CDR3: TGTGCCAGCAGCCACGGTGAGGTCCCTGAAGCTTTCTTT.

This clone has ten or more counts. Other nucleotide sequences from this sample produce the same CDR3. The gene calls are TRBV5-1 and TRBJ2-3; 14 nucleotides agree with TRBD2. The CDR3 is 16 amino acids. The germline V gene has CDR1 SGHRS and CDR2 YFSETQ. V lost 5 bases to trimming and J lost 2 bases; unmatched junction nucleotides: 4. The CDR3 spells CASRRTSGGPTDTQYF. CDR3 DNA sequence: TGCGCCAGCAGGAGGACTAGCGGGGGGCCCACAGATACGCAGTATTTT.

A remark on this clone: The same CDR3 is also encoded by other DNA sequences in this sample. This chain connects TRBV11-2 to TRBJ2-7; D not resolved. Trimming left V 0 bases short and J 4 bases short, with 4 bases between. CDR1 and CDR2 from the germline V gene are SGHAT and FQNNGV. This CDR3 comprises 12 residues. The CDR3 nucleotides are TGTGCCAGCAGCTTAGACAGGTACGAGCAGTACTTC. The encoded protein is CASSLDRYEQYF.

The chain has TRBV12-3 or TRBV12-4 and TRBJ2-3; D remains unclear. CDR3 length: 12 residues. V lost 3 bases to trimming and J lost 1 base, with 2 bases between them. The CDR3 bases are TGTGCCAGCAGTTTCGGCACAGATACGCAGTATTTT. Translating it yields CASSFGTDTQYF.

This chain links TRBV19 with TRBJ1-5, with D uncertain. V lost 5 bases and J lost 2, with 13 bases in between. In germline, CDR1 is LNHDA, CDR2 SQIVND (reference sequence). This CDR3 contains 15 residues. The CDR3 loop is CASSFWQVGNQPQHF. CDR3 in DNA: TGTGCCAGTAGTTTTTGGCAGGTCGGCAATCAGCCCCAGCATTTT.

This chain links TRBV6-5 with TRBJ1-3; perhaps TRBD1 as D (5 bases). From germline, CDR1 is MNHEY and CDR2 SVGAGI. The CDR3 runs to 14 residues. The germline V and J ends were trimmed by 6 bases and 0 bases, with 9 bases remaining between them. DNA for the CDR3: TGTGCCAGCAGCCGACAGACCTCTGGAAACACCATATATTTT. Its protein product is CASSRQTSGNTIYF.

The chain is built from TRBV2 and TRBJ2-5, with 8 bases aligning to TRBD2. The CDR3 sequence is 12 residues long. Trimming removed 9 bases from V and 8 bases from J; junction bases left unmatched: 8. Germline V gene lookup returns CDR1 SNHLY and CDR2 FYNNEI. CDR3 sequence reads: CASGLAGETQYF. The CDR3 DNA reads as TGTGCCAGTGGACTAGCTGGAGAAACCCAGTACTTC.

The genes are TRBV2 and TRBJ1-1, with 8 positions matching TRBD1. The CDR3 spans 14 residues. Germline CDR1 SNHLY, CDR2 FYNNEI. Germline trimming cut 7 bases from V and 6 bases from J; bases unmatched to any gene: 10. In DNA form, the CDR3 reads TGTGCCAGCATTGGTACAGGGGGGTCGGCTGAAGCTTTCTTT. It yields the protein CASIGTGGSAEAFF.

The rearrangement uses TRBV18 and TRBJ2-5, with 8 bases matching TRBD1. This CDR3 comprises 15 residues. The V gene's germline CDR1 is KGHSH and CDR2 LQKENI. The V and J ends lost 0 bases and 2 bases, in that order; junction bases with no gene match: 2. CDR3 residues: CASSPPGQGQETQYF. The DNA of the CDR3 is TGTGCCAGCTCACCACCCGGACAGGGTCAAGAGACCCAGTACTTC.

The gene calls are TRBV6-5 and TRBJ1-5, with 9 positions matching TRBD1. V was pared by 6 bases and J by 6 bases, with 9 bases of the junction left unmatched. The CDR3 consists of 15 residues. Germline CDR1 MNHEY, CDR2 SVGAGI. CDR3 sequence (DNA): TGTGCCAGCAGACCAACCGAGACAGGGGGTCAGCCCCAGCATTTT. It translates to CASRPTETGGQPQHF.

This chain uses TRBV28 with TRBJ1-6; 10 bases are a match to TRBD1. The length of the CDR3 is 15 residues. The V and J ends lost 6 bases and 10 bases, in that order; junction bases with no gene match: 9. CDR1 is MDHEN, CDR2 SYDVKM, per germline. The CDR3 reads CASRSGDRGSSPLHF. For the CDR3, the DNA is TGTGCCAGCAGATCTGGGGACAGGGGAAGCTCACCCCTCCACTTT.

The chain employs TRBV9 and TRBJ1-5; perhaps TRBD1 as D (5 bases). This CDR3 region has 18 residues. The V and J ends lost 3 bases and 2 bases respectively, with 21 bases between them. Germline V lookup: CDR1 SGDLS, CDR2 YYNGEE. The CDR3, as DNA: TGTGCCAGCAGCGCCCATCATTTAGGGGATTGGCGCAATCAGCCCCAGCATTTT. This translates into CASSAHHLGDWRNQPQHF.

Notes on this clone: Other DNA sequences from this sample encode an identical CDR3 as well. The rearrangement uses TRBV30 and TRBJ1-1, with TRBD1 identical over 7 bases. J lost 3 bases, V lost 0 bases, and 7 bases had no gene match. Germline loops: CDR1 GTSNPN, CDR2 SVGIG (reference sequence). The CDR3 has 15 residues. The CDR3 DNA follows: TGTGCCTGGAGTGTATTAGGGGGCGCGGACACTGAAGCTTTCTTT. It encodes CAWSVLGGADTEAFF.

This chain links TRBV6-5 with TRBJ2-1; TRBD1 agrees at 7 bases. V lost 6 bases, J lost 2 bases, and 4 bases stayed unmatched. Germline V gives CDR1 MNHEY, CDR2 SVGAGI. The CDR3 has 14 amino acids. CDR3 bases: TGTGCCAGCAGAGACAGGGCGACCTACAATGAGCAGTTCTTC. Translation: CASRDRATYNEQFF.

The chain combines TRBV3-1 (or the pseudogene TRBV3-2) with TRBJ1-4; D unresolved. Germline CDR1 is LGHDT and CDR2 is YNNKEL (reference sequence). V was shortened by 4 bases and J by 13 bases, with 16 bases between the two germline ends. This CDR3 has 13 amino acids. In nucleotides, the CDR3 is TGTGCCAGCAGCCCTCGACGGAGGGATGCACTGTTTTTT. Residues: CASSPRRRDALFF.

The chain links TRBV28 to TRBJ1-4; perhaps TRBD1 as D (6 bases). V gave up 11 bases and J gave up 8 bases, with 18 bases separating them. Germline V gene lookup returns CDR1 MDHEN and CDR2 SYDVKM. The CDR3 spans 13 residues. The CDR3: CAAWGRGGEKLFF. The CDR3 coding sequence is TGTGCCGCATGGGGCAGGGGCGGGGAAAAACTGTTTTTT.

This sequence joins TRBV7-2 and TRBJ1-1; a weak D match, TRBD1 (6 bases). The germline V gene has CDR1 SGHTA and CDR2 FQGNSA. This CDR3 comprises 13 residues. The V end lost 6 bases, the J end lost 1 base, and 9 bases lay between the germline ends. CDR3 sequence reads: CASRLQGNTEAFF. Written as DNA, the CDR3 is TGTGCCAGCAGGCTACAGGGGAACACTGAAGCTTTCTTT.